This T cell receptor beta chain was captured in a study of T cells in Graves' hyperthyroidism and ophthalmopathy. Findings of the study overall: Blood shared most expanded thyroid clonotypes above 0.001. The model made its ophthalmopathy prediction, and onset followed a median approximately 6.5 months later. Stable hyperthyroidism was told apart from ophthalmopathy by a model built on 13 V-J features.

It was RNA transcripts that yielded the amplified TCR beta CDR3 regions. HTBI primers were employed in a first-round RT-PCR of the TCR CDR3. TCRdb called the multiplex PCR reads again in MiXCR, with one record for every CDR3 protein. Here the sample spans 530,000 or so distinct CDR3 sequences, 46% being singletons. Turning to this clonotype: Its matching antigen is unknown.

The TCR comes from a woman younger than 30 with Graves' hyperthyroidism. Sequencing input: peripheral blood or thyroid tissue (not recorded which).

CDR3 amino acids: CASTPLDKSYRFHF. In nucleotides, the CDR3 is TGTGCCAGTACCCCCCTGGACAAGTCCTACCGATTCCACTTT. The V gene is TRBV19, the J gene TRBJ1-6; maybe TRBD1 (5 bases). Trimming cost V 7 bases and J 17 bases, with 24 bases left between them. CDR1 LNHDA and CDR2 SQIVND come from the germline V gene (reference sequence). This CDR3 spans 14 amino acids.